One and the same sample provided the 21 T cell receptor beta chains below, sequenced in a study of T cells in Graves' hyperthyroidism and ophthalmopathy. TCR beta CDR3 sequences were amplified from RNA transcripts. Initially, a first-round RT-PCR of the TCR CDR3 employed the HTBI primer set. MiXCR, run by TCRdb on the multiplex PCR reads, gives a single entry per CDR3 protein. The table has a few hundred thousand distinct CDR3 sequences, roughly an eighth seen once. The sample consisted of blood. The receptors were sampled from a woman aged 40 to 49 with Graves' ophthalmopathy.

The gene calls are TRBV20-1 and TRBJ2-1; perhaps TRBD2 as D (6 bases). The CDR3 has 13 residues. With 2 bases removed from V and 6 bases from J, the gap between germline ends came to 11 bases. Germline V gene lookup returns CDR1 DFQATT and CDR2 SNEGSKA (reference sequence). Here the CDR3 reads CSARSPGSNEQFF. CDR3 nucleotide sequence: TGCAGTGCTAGATCCCCCGGGAGCAATGAGCAGTTCTTC.

This chain uses TRBV19 with TRBJ1-5; a weak D match, TRBD1 (5 bases). Per the germline V gene, CDR1 is LNHDA and CDR2 is SQIVND (reference sequence). This CDR3 region has 14 residues. Trimming took 3 bases from V and 7 from J, leaving 13 bases between them. The CDR3 bases are TGTGCCAGTAGTATCGGACAACCGAGCCAGCCCCAGCATTTT. Protein product: CASSIGQPSQPQHF.

The chain links TRBV13 to TRBJ1-6; D remains ambiguous. Germline-derived CDR1 and CDR2 are PRHDT and FYEKMQ (reference sequence). The CDR3 is 12 residues long. V lost 5 bases and J lost 9, with 8 bases in between. This chain's CDR3 is CASSVNRSPLHF. Here the CDR3 DNA reads TGTGCCAGCAGCGTCAATCGTTCACCCCTCCACTTT.

In this sample, this clonotype turned up many times. The gene calls are TRBV11-2 and TRBJ2-3; D is unclear. The germline gives CDR1 SGHAT, CDR2 FQNNGV. The CDR3 sequence is 15 residues long. Trimming removed 1 base from V and 0 bases from J, with 8 bases in between. As DNA, the CDR3 is TGTGCCAGCAGCTTAGGGGCCTCTAGCACAGATACGCAGTATTTT. It yields the protein CASSLGASSTDTQYF.

This clonotype turned up a few times. The J gene is TRBJ2-1, the V gene TRBV3-1; tentatively, D is TRBD1 (6 bases). V dropped 5 bases and J dropped 4 bases, with 18 bases sitting between them. The germline CDR1 and CDR2 sequences are LGHDT and YNNKEL (reference sequence). The CDR3 is 16 amino acids. Written as DNA, the CDR3 is TGTGCCAGCAGCGCCCTATTGACAGGCCTATACAATGAGCAGTTCTTC. It yields the protein CASSALLTGLYNEQFF.

This clonotype was seen at least ten times. The chain has TRBV20-1 and TRBJ2-3; D not resolved. Germline CDR1 reads DFQATT; CDR2 reads SNEGSKA (reference sequence). The CDR3 is made up of 15 amino acids. V dropped 0 bases and J dropped 0 bases, with 10 bases sitting between them. The CDR3 spells CSAREPQTSTDTQYF. The DNA of the CDR3 is TGCAGTGCTAGAGAGCCTCAGACTAGCACAGATACGCAGTATTTT.

J is TRBJ2-4 and V is TRBV2; D is tentatively TRBD1 or TRBD2 (7 bases each). Germline V CDR1 and CDR2: SNHLY, FYNNEI. V gave up 2 bases and J gave up 10 bases, with 12 bases separating them. The CDR3 length is 13 residues. This CDR3 is CASSEFRGGIQYF. The CDR3 DNA reads as TGTGCCAGCAGTGAATTCAGGGGGGGGATTCAGTACTTC.

In its sample, this clonotype was seen many times. V and J are TRBV28 and TRBJ2-3; 8 positions agree with TRBD1. This CDR3 is 13 amino acids long. The V segment lost 10 bases and the J segment 4 bases; nucleotides outside the gene matches: 7. Germline V gives CDR1 MDHEN, CDR2 SYDVKM. The CDR3 DNA is TGTGCCACCGGGACAGGATATCCAGATACGCAGTATTTT. This translates into CATGTGYPDTQYF.

This clonotype occurred a few times. This chain joins TRBV12-3 or TRBV12-4 and TRBJ1-1, with D possibly matching TRBD1 (5 bases). The CDR3 loop spans 13 amino acids. V was trimmed by 3 bases and J by 3 bases, leaving 8 bases between them. CDR3 nucleotide sequence: TGTGCCAGCAGTTTCGGACACCACACTGAAGCTTTCTTT. It yields the protein CASSFGHHTEAFF.

Comments on this clonotype: Possible read error: a much larger clone is one base away. The chain recombines TRBV11-2 with TRBJ2-5; D possibly uses TRBD1 or TRBD2 (5 bases each). Germline assignment: CDR1 SGHAT and CDR2 FQNNGV. The CDR3 covers 16 residues. Trimming cost V 2 bases and J 2 bases, with 15 bases left between them. CDR3 coding DNA: TGTGCCAGCAGCTTACGGGGCAAAGAATCTCAAGAGACCCAGTACTTC. This sequence encodes CASSLRGKESQETQYF.

This clonotype was recorded many times. The V and J genes are TRBV29-1 and TRBJ2-5; D tentatively fits TRBD1 or TRBD2 (5 bases each). Germline V gene sequence: CDR1 SQVTM, CDR2 ANQGSEA. The CDR3 length is 12 residues. The CDR3 here is CSSAVGEETQYF. CDR3 nucleotides: TGCAGTTCCGCAGTGGGGGAAGAGACCCAGTACTTC.

This clonotype was seen many times. J is TRBJ2-7 and V is TRBV28, with D possibly TRBD1 on 6 matching bases. Germline CDR1 and CDR2: MDHEN and SYDVKM. The CDR3 spans 17 residues. Trimming removed 6 bases at V and 2 bases at J, with 23 bases between. As DNA, the CDR3 is TGTGCCAGCAGGGCGGCCCTCGACAGGTCTGGCGCCTACGAGCAGTACTTC. Its protein is CASRAALDRSGAYEQYF.

This sequence joins TRBV28 and TRBJ2-7, with 7 bases identical to TRBD2. The CDR3 loop spans 15 amino acids. Germline-derived CDR1 and CDR2 are MDHEN and SYDVKM. After removal of 5 bases from V and 1 base from J, the junction contained 8 bases not matched to a gene. DNA of the CDR3: TGTGCCAGCAGTCTCCCACCAGCGGGGTCCTACGAGCAGTACTTC. It encodes CASSLPPAGSYEQYF. Complete variable domain (other parts from reference TRBV28 and TRBJ2-7): DVKVTQSSRYLVKRTGEKVFLECVQDMDHENMFWYRQDPGLGLRLIYFSYDVKMKEKGDIPEGYSVSREKKERFSLILESASTNQTSMYLCASSLPPAGSYEQYFGPGTRLTVT.

This clonotype was observed at least ten times. The V call is TRBV3-1, the J call TRBJ1-1; the D is unclear. The V gene's germline CDR1 is LGHDT and CDR2 YNNKEL (reference sequence). Trimming took 4 bases from V and 0 from J, leaving 15 bases between them. The CDR3 extends over 16 amino acids. The CDR3 sequence: CASSPELGRMNTEAFF. CDR3 coding DNA: TGTGCCAGCAGCCCCGAACTTGGACGTATGAACACTGAAGCTTTCTTT.

The rearrangement uses TRBV2 and TRBJ2-1; 12 bases are shared with TRBD2. The junction had 2 bases not matched to a gene; V was cut back by 4 bases and J by 4 bases. The germline V gene has CDR1 SNHLY and CDR2 FYNNEI. The CDR3 extends over 15 amino acids. The CDR3 loop reads CASSASGGVYNEQFF. As DNA, the CDR3 is TGTGCCAGCAGTGCTAGCGGGGGGGTATACAATGAGCAGTTCTTC.

This clonotype was seen at least ten times. This chain connects TRBV7-9 to TRBJ2-1; D possibly corresponds to TRBD2 (5 bases). Trimming pared 0 bases from V and 0 bases from J, leaving 6 bases between. Germline lookup yields CDR1 SEHNR and CDR2 FQNEAQ (reference sequence). This CDR3 contains 15 residues. The CDR3: CASSLAGSSYNEQFF. The CDR3, as DNA: TGTGCCAGCAGCTTAGCTGGGAGCTCCTACAATGAGCAGTTCTTC.

This clonotype came up many times. The gene calls are TRBV9 and TRBJ1-1; maybe TRBD1 (5 bases). Germline CDR1 is SGDLS and CDR2 is YYNGEE. The CDR3 runs 14 residues. Trimming took 4 bases from V and 1 from J, leaving 11 bases between them. CDR3 residues: CASSPGTRNTEAFF. CDR3 DNA: TGTGCCAGCAGCCCCGGGACGAGGAACACTGAAGCTTTCTTT.

The chain carries TRBV28 and TRBJ2-7, with no clear D. Germline CDR1 reads MDHEN; CDR2 reads SYDVKM. The CDR3 is made up of 12 amino acids. Trimming shortened V by 1 base and J by 5 bases, and 6 bases separated the two germline ends. DNA of the CDR3: TGTGCCAGCAGTTTATACCGGAACGAGCAGTACTTC. Protein sequence: CASSLYRNEQYF.

In this sample, this clonotype turned up many times. The chain has TRBV2 and TRBJ1-5, with D possibly TRBD1 on 6 matching bases. The CDR3 totals 14 residues. Between the trimmed V and J ends, which lost 7 bases and 1 base, there was a span of 11 bases. CDR1 and CDR2 from the germline V gene are SNHLY and FYNNEI. The CDR3 sequence is CASKGGTSNQPQHF. DNA of the CDR3: TGTGCCAGCAAGGGGGGGACGAGCAATCAGCCCCAGCATTTT.

This clonotype was observed a few times. V usage is TRBV7-2 and J usage is TRBJ2-2, with 11 bases identical to TRBD2. The CDR3 totals 16 residues. V trimming: 2 bases; J trimming: 4 bases; junction bases outside the gene matches: 3. CDR1 is SGHTA and CDR2 is FQGNSA in the germline V gene. The DNA for the CDR3 is TGTGCCAGCAGCTTACTAGCGGGGGGTAGCACCGGGGAGCTGTTTTTT. Translated: CASSLLAGGSTGELFF.

The sample holds a few counts of this clonotype. Compared with germline, one end of the junction differs, possibly owing to a read error. The chain joins TRBV4-1 to TRBJ2-1; D unclear. CDR1 is MGHRA, CDR2 YSYEKL, per germline. The CDR3 covers 14 residues. Here the CDR3 reads CASSHTGSFNEQFF. The DNA of the CDR3 is TGCGCCAGCAGCCATACGGGTTCCTTCAATGAGCAGTTCTTC.